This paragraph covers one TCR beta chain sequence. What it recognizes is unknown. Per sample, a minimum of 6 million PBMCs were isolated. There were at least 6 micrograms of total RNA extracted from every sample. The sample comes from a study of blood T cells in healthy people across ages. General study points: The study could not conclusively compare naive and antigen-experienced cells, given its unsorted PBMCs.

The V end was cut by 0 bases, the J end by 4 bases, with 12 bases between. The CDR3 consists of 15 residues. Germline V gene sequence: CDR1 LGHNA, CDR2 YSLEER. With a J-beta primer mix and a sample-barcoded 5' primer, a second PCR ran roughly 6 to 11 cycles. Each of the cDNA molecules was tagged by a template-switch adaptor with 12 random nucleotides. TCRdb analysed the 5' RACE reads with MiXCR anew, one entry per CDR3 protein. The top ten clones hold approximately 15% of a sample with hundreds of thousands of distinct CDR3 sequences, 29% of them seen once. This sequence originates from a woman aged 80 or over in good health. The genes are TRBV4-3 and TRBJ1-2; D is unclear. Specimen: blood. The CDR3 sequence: CASSQDVGRTYGYTF. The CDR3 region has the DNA TGCGCCAGCAGCCAAGATGTTGGCAGAACCTATGGCTACACCTTC.